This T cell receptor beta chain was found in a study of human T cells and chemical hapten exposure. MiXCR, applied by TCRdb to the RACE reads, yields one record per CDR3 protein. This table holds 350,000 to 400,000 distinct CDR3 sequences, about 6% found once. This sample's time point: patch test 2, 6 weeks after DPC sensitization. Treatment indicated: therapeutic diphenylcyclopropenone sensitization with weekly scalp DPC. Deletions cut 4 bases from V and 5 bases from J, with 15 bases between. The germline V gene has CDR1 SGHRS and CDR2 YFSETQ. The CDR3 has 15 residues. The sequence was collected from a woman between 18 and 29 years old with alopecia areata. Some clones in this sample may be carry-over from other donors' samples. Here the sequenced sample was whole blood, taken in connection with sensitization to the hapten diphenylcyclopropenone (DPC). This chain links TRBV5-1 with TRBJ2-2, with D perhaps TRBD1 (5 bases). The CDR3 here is CASSTGQDRTGELFF. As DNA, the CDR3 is TGCGCCAGCAGCACCGGACAAGATCGGACCGGGGAGCTGTTTTTT.